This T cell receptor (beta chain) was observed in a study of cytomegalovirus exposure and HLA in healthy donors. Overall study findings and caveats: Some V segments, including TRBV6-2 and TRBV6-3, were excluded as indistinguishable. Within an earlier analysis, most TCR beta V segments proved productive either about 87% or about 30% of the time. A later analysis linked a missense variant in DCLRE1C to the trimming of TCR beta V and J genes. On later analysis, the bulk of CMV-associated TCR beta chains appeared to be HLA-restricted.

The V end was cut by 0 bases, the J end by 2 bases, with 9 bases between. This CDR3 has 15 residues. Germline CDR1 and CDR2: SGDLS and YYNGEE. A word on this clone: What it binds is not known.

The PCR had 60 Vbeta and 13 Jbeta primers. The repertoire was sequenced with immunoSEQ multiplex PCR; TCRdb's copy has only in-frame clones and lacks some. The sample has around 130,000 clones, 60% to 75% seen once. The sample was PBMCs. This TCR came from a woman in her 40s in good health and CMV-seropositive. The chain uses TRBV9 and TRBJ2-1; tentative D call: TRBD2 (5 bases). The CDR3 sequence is CASSVVGGPYNEQFF. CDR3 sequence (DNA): TGTGCCAGCAGCGTAGTTGGAGGCCCCTACAATGAGCAGTTCTTC.